The 2 T cell receptor beta chains below all came from one sample that was sequenced in a study of CD8+ T cells in alopecia areata. The sequencing template was cDNA reverse transcribed from extracted RNA. Profiled with immunoSEQ multiplex PCR; TCRdb holds only in-frame clones, not every one. The data contain over 85,000 clones, less than 50% of them singletons. The sample consisted of CD4+ T cells sorted from blood. The receptors were gathered from a human donor with alopecia areata.

The rearrangement uses TRBV7-9 and TRBJ2-7; D unclear. V lost 2 bases, J lost 4 bases, and 9 bases lay in between. The CDR3 extends over 13 amino acids. Looked up from germline, CDR1 is SEHNR and CDR2 is FQNEAQ (reference sequence). CDR3 in DNA: TGTGCCAGCAGCTTAAACTATCGGTACGAGCAGTACTTC. It specifies CASSLNYRYEQYF.

The V and J genes are TRBV2 and TRBJ2-1; the D call may be TRBD1 or TRBD2 (5 bases each). Trimming pared 8 bases from V and 2 bases from J, leaving 19 bases between. The length of the CDR3 is 16 residues. Germline V gene lookup returns CDR1 SNHLY and CDR2 FYNNEI. CDR3 in amino acids: CASSRSGGWAYNEQFF. Written as DNA, the CDR3 is TGTGCCAGCTCCCGAAGTGGGGGATGGGCCTACAATGAGCAGTTCTTC.